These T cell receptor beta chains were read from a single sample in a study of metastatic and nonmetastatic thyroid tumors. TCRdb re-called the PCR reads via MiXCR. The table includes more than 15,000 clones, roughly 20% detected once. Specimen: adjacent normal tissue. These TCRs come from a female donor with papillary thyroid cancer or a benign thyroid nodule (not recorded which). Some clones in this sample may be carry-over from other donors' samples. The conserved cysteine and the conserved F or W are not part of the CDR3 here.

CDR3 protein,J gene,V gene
ASSSTRTERRYGYT,TRBJ1-2,TRBV5-6
ASTRTGGEQF,TRBJ2-1,TRBV12-3/TRBV12-4
ASSGWDPKNTEAF,TRBJ1-1,TRBV12-3/TRBV12-4
ASSLVGAIYEQY,TRBJ2-7,TRBV7-9
ASSPAGINEQY,TRBJ2-7,TRBV27
ASSYVGGDTEAF,TRBJ1-1,TRBV6-5
ASSLSAVYGYT,TRBJ1-2,TRBV28
SARESGPVDTIY,TRBJ1-3,TRBV20-1
SATWTGNSYEQY,TRBJ2-7,TRBV20-1
ASIRYLTRSEAF,TRBJ1-1,TRBV6-1
ASSSIAYNEQF,TRBJ2-1,TRBV11-2
ASSFHMPSPREGGYEQY,TRBJ2-7,TRBV27
ASSPTGADTQY,TRBJ2-3,TRBV28
SASRRGQGNTIY,TRBJ1-3,TRBV20-1
ASKPSGTYEQY,TRBJ2-7,TRBV5-1
AKQARGRGDYGYT,TRBJ1-2,TRBV28
ASSVGLARFGYEQY,TRBJ2-7,TRBV12-3/TRBV12-4
ASSLGNTEAF,TRBJ1-1,TRBV27
ASSALGDSWNTEAF,TRBJ1-1,TRBV6-1
SAQGLEGTQY,TRBJ2-5,TRBV20-1
ASTKFTDTQY,TRBJ2-3,TRBV6-8
ASSPQTSGSYEQY,TRBJ2-7,TRBV6-1
ASSLVQGMNTEAF,TRBJ1-1,TRBV5-1
SAPYRDRGFDQPQH,TRBJ1-5,TRBV20-1
ASSTGRGQGEKLF,TRBJ1-4,TRBV5-4
ASSISRGRGIYEQY,TRBJ2-7,TRBV19
ASRYPGLGSYEQY,TRBJ2-7,TRBV2
ASRTQGAFTEAF,TRBJ1-1,TRBV7-9
ASSERFGREKLF,TRBJ1-4,TRBV2
ASSLDAAGGHEQF,TRBJ2-1,TRBV11-2
ASSLKGPPTGDGYT,TRBJ1-2,TRBV12-3/TRBV12-4
ASSVGKGSGTT,TRBJ1-4,TRBV6-9
ASRERDWDEQY,TRBJ2-7,TRBV6-1
ASSGWGQGGTDTQY,TRBJ2-3,TRBV12-3/TRBV12-4
ASSSLPTGWHEKLF,TRBJ1-4,TRBV27
SVLQGYTDTQY,TRBJ2-3,TRBV29-1
ASSYSGGINEKLF,TRBJ1-4,TRBV6-5
ASSLDVTYEQY,TRBJ2-7,TRBV11-2
ASSQDPDSSYEQY,TRBJ2-7,TRBV14
ALGRGGGNTIY,TRBJ1-3,TRBV7-2
ASSLRRLGGANVLT,TRBJ2-6,TRBV27
ASSETGFSREQY,TRBJ2-7,TRBV12-3/TRBV12-4
ASSPAGRQHEAF,TRBJ1-1,TRBV7-8
ASRVQGQGTYGYT,TRBJ1-2,TRBV6-1
ASSLGGHGWRETQY,TRBJ2-5,TRBV7-6
ATRGQAGEQF,TRBJ2-1,TRBV24-1
ASSFLGGSYEQY,TRBJ2-7,TRBV11-2
ASSLVSRASPIDTQY,TRBJ2-3,TRBV11-2
ASSRTSGSYNEQF,TRBJ2-1,TRBV11-1
AWSGDGSYNEQF,TRBJ2-1,TRBV30
ASSPQDSYNEQF,TRBJ2-1,TRBV7-9
ASSLGQNQPQH,TRBJ1-5,TRBV7-9
SQTRRDTQY,TRBJ2-3,TRBV20-1
ASSLGPSGRAANTQY,TRBJ2-3,TRBV11-2